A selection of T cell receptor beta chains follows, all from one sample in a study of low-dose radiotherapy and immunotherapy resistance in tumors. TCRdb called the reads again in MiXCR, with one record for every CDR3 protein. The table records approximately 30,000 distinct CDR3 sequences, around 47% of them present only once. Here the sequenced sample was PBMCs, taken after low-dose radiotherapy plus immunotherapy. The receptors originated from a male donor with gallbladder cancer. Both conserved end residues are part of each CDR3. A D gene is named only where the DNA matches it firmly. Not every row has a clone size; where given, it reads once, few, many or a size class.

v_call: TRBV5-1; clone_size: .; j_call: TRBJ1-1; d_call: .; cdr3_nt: TGCGCCAGCATCTTTTTATCCGCCGGAAACACTGAAGCTTTCTTT; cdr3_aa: CASIFLSAGNTEAFF
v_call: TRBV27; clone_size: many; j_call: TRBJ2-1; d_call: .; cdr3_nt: TGTGCCAGCAGTTTATCGGGGGGACTTAACAATGAGCAGTTCTTC; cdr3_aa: CASSLSGGLNNEQFF
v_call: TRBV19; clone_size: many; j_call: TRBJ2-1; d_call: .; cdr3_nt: TGTGCCAGTAGTATAGATCACAACCCTAGTGGGGGTGAGCAGTTCTTC; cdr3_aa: CASSIDHNPSGGEQFF
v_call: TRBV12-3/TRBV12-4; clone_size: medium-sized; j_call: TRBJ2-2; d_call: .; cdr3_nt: TGTGCCAGCAGTTTAGCAGCAGGGGCAGGGGAGCTGTTTTTT; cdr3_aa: CASSLAAGAGELFF
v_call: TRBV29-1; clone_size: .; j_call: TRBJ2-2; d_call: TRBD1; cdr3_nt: TGCAGCGTTGAGAGACAGGGCACCGGGGAGCTGTTTTTT; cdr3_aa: CSVERQGTGELFF
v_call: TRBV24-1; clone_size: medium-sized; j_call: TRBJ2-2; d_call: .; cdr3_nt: TGTGCCACCAGTGATCGGGCAGCAGGATGGAGGACCGGGGAGCTGTTTTTT; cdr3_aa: CATSDRAAGWRTGELFF
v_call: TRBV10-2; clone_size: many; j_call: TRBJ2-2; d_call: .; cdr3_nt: TGCGCCAGTACTCCGGGACTTAACACCGGGGAGCTGTTTTTT; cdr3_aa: CASTPGLNTGELFF
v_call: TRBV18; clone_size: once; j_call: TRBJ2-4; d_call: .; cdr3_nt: TGTGCCAGCTCAAAAGACCGCTCCAAAAACATTCAGTACTTC; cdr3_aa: CASSKDRSKNIQYF
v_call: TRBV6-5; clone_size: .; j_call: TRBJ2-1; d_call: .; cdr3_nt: TGTGCCAGCAGTTTCCCATCAGGACGTGGGGGGTATGAGCAGTTCTTC; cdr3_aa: CASSFPSGRGGYEQFF
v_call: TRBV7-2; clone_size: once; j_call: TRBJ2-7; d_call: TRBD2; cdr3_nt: TGTGCCAGCAGCTCGCGAGCGGGGGGGCTTTACGAGCAGTACTTC; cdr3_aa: CASSSRAGGLYEQYF
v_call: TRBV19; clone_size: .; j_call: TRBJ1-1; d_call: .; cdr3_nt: TGTGCCAGTACTTGGTCGAACACTGAAGCTTTCTTT; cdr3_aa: CASTWSNTEAFF
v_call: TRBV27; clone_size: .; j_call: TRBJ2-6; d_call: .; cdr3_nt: TGTGCCAGCAGTCACAGGGCTGGGGCCAACGTCCTGACTTTC; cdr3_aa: CASSHRAGANVLTF
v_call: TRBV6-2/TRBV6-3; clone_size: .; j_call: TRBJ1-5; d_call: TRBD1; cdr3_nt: TGTGCCAGCACCAAACTGGGACAGGGGTTAAATCAGCCCCAGCATTTT; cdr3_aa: CASTKLGQGLNQPQHF
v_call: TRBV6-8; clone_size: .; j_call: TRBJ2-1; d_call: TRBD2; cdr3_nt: TGTGCCAGCAGTTACTCCGCCGGGAGGGGGTCTGGGCAGTTCTTC; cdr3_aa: CASSYSAGRGSGQFF
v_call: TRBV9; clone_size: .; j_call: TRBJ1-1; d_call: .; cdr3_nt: TGTGCCAGCAGCACCCCGCCTGAAGCTTTCTTT; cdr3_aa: CASSTPPEAFF
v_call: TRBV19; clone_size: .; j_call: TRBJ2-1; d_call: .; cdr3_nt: TGTGCCAGTAGTATCCAAAGCTACAATGAGCAGTTCTTC; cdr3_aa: CASSIQSYNEQFF
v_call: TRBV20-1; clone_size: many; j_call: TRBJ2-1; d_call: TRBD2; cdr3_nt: TGCAGTGCTAGAGGCCTTCTAGCGGGAGCCTCCTACAATGAGCAGTTCTTC; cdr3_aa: CSARGLLAGASYNEQFF
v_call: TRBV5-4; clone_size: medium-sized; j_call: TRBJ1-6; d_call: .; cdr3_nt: TGTGCCAGCAGCTTGGCCGGGAAGAGCTCCTATAATTCACCCCTCCACTTT; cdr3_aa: CASSLAGKSSYNSPLHF
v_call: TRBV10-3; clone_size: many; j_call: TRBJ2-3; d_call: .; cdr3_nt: TGTGCCACCGCGACTATCGGGGGAACAGATACGCAGTATTTT; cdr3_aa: CATATIGGTDTQYF
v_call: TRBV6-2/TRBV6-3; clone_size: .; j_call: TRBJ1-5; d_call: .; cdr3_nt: TGTGCCAGCAGCCTACAGGGAGCAGCCCAGCATTTT; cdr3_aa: CASSLQGAAQHF
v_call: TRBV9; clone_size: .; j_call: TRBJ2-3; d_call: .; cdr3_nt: TGTGCCAGCAGCGTCACGGCGGGTACCACAGATACGCAGTATTTT; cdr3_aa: CASSVTAGTTDTQYF
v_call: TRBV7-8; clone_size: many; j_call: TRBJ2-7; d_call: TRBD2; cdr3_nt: TGTGCCAGCAGCTCAACTCTCAGCGGGAGGGCCGGGGAGCAGTACTTC; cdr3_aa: CASSSTLSGRAGEQYF
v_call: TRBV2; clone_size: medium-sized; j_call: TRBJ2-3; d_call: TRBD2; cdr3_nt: TGTGCCCTCCGACTAGCGGCCCTCACAGATACGCAGTATTTT; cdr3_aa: CALRLAALTDTQYF
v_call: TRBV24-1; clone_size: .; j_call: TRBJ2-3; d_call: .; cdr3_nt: TGTGCCACCAGTGATTATAGGGCCCCAGATACGCAGTATTTT; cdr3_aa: CATSDYRAPDTQYF
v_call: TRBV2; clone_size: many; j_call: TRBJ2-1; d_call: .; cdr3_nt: TGTGCCAGCATTATCCGGGACTTGGGGGTCAATGAGCAGTTCTTC; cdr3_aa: CASIIRDLGVNEQFF
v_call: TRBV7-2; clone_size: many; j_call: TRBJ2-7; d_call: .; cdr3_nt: TGTGCCAGCACCTACAGCAGCTCCTACGAGCAGTACTTC; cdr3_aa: CASTYSSSYEQYF
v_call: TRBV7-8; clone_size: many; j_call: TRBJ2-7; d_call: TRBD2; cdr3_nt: TGTGCCAGCAACCGACCGGGGAGGGACGGGCAGTACTTC; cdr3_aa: CASNRPGRDGQYF
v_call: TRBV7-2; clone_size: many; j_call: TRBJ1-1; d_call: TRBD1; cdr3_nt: TGTGCCAGCAGCTCATCTCCTGGACAGGTGGCCACTGAAGCTTTCTTT; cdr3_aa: CASSSSPGQVATEAFF
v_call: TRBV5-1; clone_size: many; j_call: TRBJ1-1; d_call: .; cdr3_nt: TGCGCCAGCAGCCCAACCGGGGGGACCGCGTGGACTGAAGCTTTCTTT; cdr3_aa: CASSPTGGTAWTEAFF
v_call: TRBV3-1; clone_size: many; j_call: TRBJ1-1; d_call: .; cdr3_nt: TGTGCCAGCAGCCAAGAAGGGGGAGCTTTCTTT; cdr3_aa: CASSQEGGAFF
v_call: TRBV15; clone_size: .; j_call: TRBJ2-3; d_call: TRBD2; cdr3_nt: TGTGCCACAAGACGACGGACTAGAACAGATACGCAGTATTTT; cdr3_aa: CATRRRTRTDTQYF
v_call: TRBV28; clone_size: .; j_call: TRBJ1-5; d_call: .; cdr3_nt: TGTGCCAGCAGTTATGGCGCTTACAATCAGCCCCAGCATTTT; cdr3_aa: CASSYGAYNQPQHF
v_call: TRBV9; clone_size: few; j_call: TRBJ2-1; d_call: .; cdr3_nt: TGTGCCAGCAGCGGGGGGGACCATTGGGCTGAGCAGTTCTTC; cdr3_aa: CASSGGDHWAEQFF
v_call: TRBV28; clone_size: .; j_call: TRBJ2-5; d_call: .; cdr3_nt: TGTGCCAGCAGCCGTCTAGGGCAGAGGAGAGAGACCCAGTACTTC; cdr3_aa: CASSRLGQRRETQYF
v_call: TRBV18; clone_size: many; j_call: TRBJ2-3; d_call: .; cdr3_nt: TGTGCCAGCTCACCACCCCGGGGGTCGGATTCAGATACGCAGTATTTT; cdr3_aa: CASSPPRGSDSDTQYF
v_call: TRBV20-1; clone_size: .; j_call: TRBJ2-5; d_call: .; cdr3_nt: TGCAGTGCTAGTTCCGGGGCCGAAATCCAAGAGACCCAGTACTTC; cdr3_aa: CSASSGAEIQETQYF
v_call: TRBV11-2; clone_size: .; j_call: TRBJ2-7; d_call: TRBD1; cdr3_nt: TGTGCCAGCAGCTCGCCACTCAGGGGGACCTACGAGCAGTACTTC; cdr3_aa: CASSSPLRGTYEQYF
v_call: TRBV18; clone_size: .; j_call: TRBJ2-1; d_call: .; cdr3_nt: TGTGCCAGCTCACTGGACCGGGACTTCAAAATCGATGAGCAGTTCTTC; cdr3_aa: CASSLDRDFKIDEQFF
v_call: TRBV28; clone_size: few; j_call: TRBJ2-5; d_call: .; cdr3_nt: TGTGCCAGCAGTTTACCGGGTGCGAATCTGGAGACCCAGTACTTC; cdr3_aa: CASSLPGANLETQYF
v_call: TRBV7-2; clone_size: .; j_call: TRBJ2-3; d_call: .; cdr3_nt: TGTGCCAGCAGCTCTACGGGGGTAGAAACAGATACGCAGTATTTT; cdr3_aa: CASSSTGVETDTQYF
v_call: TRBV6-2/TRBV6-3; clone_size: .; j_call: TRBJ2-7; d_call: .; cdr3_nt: TGTGCCAGCAAAAGCCCGCTCGGGCAGTACTTC; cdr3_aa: CASKSPLGQYF